This is a list of T cell receptor beta chains from one sample in a study of T cell responses to AZD1222 COVID-19 vaccine. Method: immunoSEQ multiplex PCR; TCRdb's copy keeps in-frame clones and lacks some. The sample lists 150,000 to 200,000 clones, about 89% occurring once. Here the sequenced sample was peripheral blood, taken on day 0 of AZD1222 vaccination. These receptors were taken from an adult in good health. Each CDR3 is given with its conserved first and last residue. D genes are given only for firm matches. Expanded clones are given a class, and other clones once, few, many or no size at all.

v_gene,j_gene,d_gene,abundance,CDR3aa,CDR3nt
TRBV24-1,TRBJ2-5,TRBD1,-,CATSEGQGAKETQYF,TGTGCCACCAGTGAAGGACAGGGGGCAAAGGAGACCCAGTACTTC
TRBV5-4,TRBJ2-3,TRBD2,-,CASSHGIAGGRDTQYF,TGTGCCAGCAGCCACGGGATAGCGGGGGGAAGAGATACGCAGTATTTT
TRBV6-6,TRBJ1-4,-,-,CASNSPATNEKLFF,TGTGCCAGCAACAGTCCTGCGACTAATGAAAAACTGTTTTTT
TRBV7-9,TRBJ1-1,TRBD1,-,CASGRQGGRTEAFF,TGTGCCAGCGGAAGACAGGGAGGACGGACTGAAGCTTTCTTT
TRBV5-4,TRBJ2-1,TRBD2,once,CASSKGSGLADYNEQFF,TGTGCCAGCAGCAAAGGGTCGGGACTAGCGGACTACAATGAGCAGTTCTTC
TRBV9,TRBJ1-2,-,-,CASSVGPTHAGTNYGYTF,TGTGCCAGCAGCGTAGGCCCCACTCACGCGGGGACTAACTATGGCTACACCTTC
TRBV11-2,TRBJ1-1,TRBD1,-,CASSLAGGYTEAFF,TGTGCCAGCAGCTTAGCAGGGGGCTACACTGAAGCTTTCTTT
TRBV9,TRBJ2-1,TRBD2,few,CASSVLAGGRYGNEQFF,TGTGCCAGCAGCGTATTGGCGGGGGGGCGGTACGGCAATGAGCAGTTCTTC
TRBV7-8,TRBJ1-6,-,-,CASSLGHLNSPLHF,TGTGCCAGCAGCTTAGGGCACTTAAATTCACCCCTCCACTTT
TRBV24-1,TRBJ1-1,-,-,CATSETGNTEAFF,TGTGCCACCAGTGAGACAGGGAACACTGAAGCTTTCTTT